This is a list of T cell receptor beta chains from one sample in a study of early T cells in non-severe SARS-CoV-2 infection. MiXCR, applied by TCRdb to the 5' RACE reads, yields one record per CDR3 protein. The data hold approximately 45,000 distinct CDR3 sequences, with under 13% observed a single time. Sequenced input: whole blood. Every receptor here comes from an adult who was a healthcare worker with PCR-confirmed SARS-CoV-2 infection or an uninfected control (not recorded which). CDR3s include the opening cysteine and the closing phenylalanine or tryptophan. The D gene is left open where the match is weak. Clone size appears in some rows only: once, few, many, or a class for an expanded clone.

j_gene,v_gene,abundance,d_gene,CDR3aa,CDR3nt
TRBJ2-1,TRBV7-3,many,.,CASSLRRGDEQFF,TGTGCCAGCAGCTTAAGAAGGGGCGATGAGCAGTTCTTC
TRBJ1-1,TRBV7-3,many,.,CASSLTERTEAFF,TGTGCCAGCAGCTTAACAGAGAGGACTGAAGCTTTCTTT
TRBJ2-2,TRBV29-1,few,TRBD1,CSVADRGQGGELFF,TGCAGCGTCGCAGACAGGGGGCAGGGCGGGGAGCTGTTTTTT
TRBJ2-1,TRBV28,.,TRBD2,CASRTSGYNEQFF,TGTGCCAGCAGGACTAGCGGCTACAATGAGCAGTTCTTC
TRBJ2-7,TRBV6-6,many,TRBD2,CASSTGTSGTYEQYF,TGTGCCAGCAGTACAGGGACTAGCGGAACCTACGAGCAGTACTTC
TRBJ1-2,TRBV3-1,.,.,CASSQVSVQEQPYGYTF,TGTGCCAGCAGCCAAGTTTCGGTTCAGGAACAGCCCTATGGCTACACCTTC
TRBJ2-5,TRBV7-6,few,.,CASSLANRRPAGETQYF,TGTGCCAGCAGCTTAGCAAATCGACGGCCCGCGGGAGAGACCCAGTACTTC
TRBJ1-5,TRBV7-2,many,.,CASSLGDSRDWHF,TGTGCCAGCAGCTTAGGAGACAGTCGGGATTGGCATTTT
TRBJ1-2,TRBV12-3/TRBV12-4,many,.,CASSSPGVVYTF,TGTGCCAGCAGCTCCCCCGGGGTAGTCTACACCTTC
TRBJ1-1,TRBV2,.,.,CASSEVRDGKAFF,TGTGCCAGCAGTGAAGTCCGGGATGGTAAAGCTTTCTTT
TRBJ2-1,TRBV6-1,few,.,CASRKGGRGHFDNEQFF,TGTGCCAGCAGGAAGGGGGGACGGGGCCATTTTGATAATGAGCAGTTCTTC
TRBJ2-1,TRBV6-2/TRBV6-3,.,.,CASSWRGDEQFF,TGTGCCAGCAGTTGGCGGGGTGATGAGCAGTTCTTC
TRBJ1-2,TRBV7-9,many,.,CALRGEYGYTF,TGTGCCCTCCGAGGCGAATATGGCTACACCTTC
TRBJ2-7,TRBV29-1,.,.,CSAAVSQIQQYF,TGCAGCGCCGCCGTGTCACAGATACAGCAGTACTTC
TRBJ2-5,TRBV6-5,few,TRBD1,CASSSWDREETQYF,TGTGCCAGCAGTTCCTGGGACAGGGAAGAGACCCAGTACTTC
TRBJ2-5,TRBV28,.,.,CASRSGVETQYF,TGTGCCAGCAGATCAGGGGTTGAGACCCAGTACTTC
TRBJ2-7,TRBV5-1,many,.,CASSGSKGSYEQYF,TGCGCCAGCAGTGGATCGAAAGGAAGCTACGAGCAGTACTTC
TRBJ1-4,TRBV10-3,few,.,CAISGGATNEKLFF,TGTGCCATCAGTGGAGGGGCAACTAATGAAAAACTGTTTTTT
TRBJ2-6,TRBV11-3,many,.,CASSISGANVLTF,TGTGCCAGCAGCATCTCTGGGGCCAACGTCCTGACTTTC
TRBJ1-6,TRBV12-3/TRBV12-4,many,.,CASQPGTGRNSPLHF,TGTGCCAGTCAACCGGGAACAGGGCGGAATTCACCCCTCCACTTT
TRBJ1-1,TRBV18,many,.,CASSRDKNTEAFF,TGTGCCAGCTCACGGGACAAGAACACTGAAGCTTTCTTT
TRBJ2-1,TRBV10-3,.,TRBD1,CATKGQGASSSNEQFF,TGTGCCACCAAGGGCCAGGGGGCGTCTTCTAGCAATGAGCAGTTCTTC
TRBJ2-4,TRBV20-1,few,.,CSAQRGLGLQYF,TGCAGTGCTCAGAGGGGGTTGGGGCTTCAGTACTTC
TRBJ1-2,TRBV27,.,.,CASSLRLGENGYTF,TGTGCCAGCAGTTTACGGTTGGGGGAAAATGGCTACACCTTC
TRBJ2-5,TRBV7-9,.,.,CASSNYRAWETQYF,TGTGCCAGCAGCAATTACAGGGCCTGGGAGACCCAGTACTTC
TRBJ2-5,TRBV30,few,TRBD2,CAWSRSRTSGGETQYF,TGTGCCTGGAGTAGAAGTAGGACTAGCGGGGGGGAGACCCAGTACTTC
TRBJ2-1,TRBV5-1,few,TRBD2,CASSLARTSGGPNEQFF,TGCGCCAGCAGCTTGGCCCGGACTAGCGGGGGGCCCAATGAGCAGTTCTTC
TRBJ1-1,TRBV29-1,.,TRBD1,CSVEGQQNTEAFF,TGCAGCGTTGAGGGACAGCAGAACACTGAAGCTTTCTTT
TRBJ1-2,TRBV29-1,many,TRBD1,CSVASQGQGYTF,TGCAGCGTCGCTTCACAGGGGCAGGGCTACACCTTC
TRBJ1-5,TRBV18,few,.,CASSPAERGNQPQHF,TGTGCCAGCTCCCCGGCGGAAAGGGGCAATCAGCCCCAGCATTTT
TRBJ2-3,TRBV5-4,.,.,CASSRQGGEDTQYF,TGTGCCAGCAGCCGGCAAGGGGGGGAAGATACGCAGTATTTT
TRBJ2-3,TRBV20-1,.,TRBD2,CSARDPASGDTDTQYF,TGCAGTGCTAGAGATCCCGCTAGCGGGGACACAGATACGCAGTATTTT
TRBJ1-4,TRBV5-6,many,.,CASSLVGYGEKLFF,TGTGCCAGCAGCTTGGTGGGGTACGGAGAAAAACTGTTTTTT
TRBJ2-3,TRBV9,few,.,CASSVRGTDTQYF,TGTGCCAGCAGCGTTCGGGGGACAGATACGCAGTATTTT
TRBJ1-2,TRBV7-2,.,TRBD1,CASSRDRSYGYTF,TGTGCCAGCAGCCGGGACAGGTCGTATGGCTACACCTTC
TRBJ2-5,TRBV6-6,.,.,CASRLLSGMGETQYF,TGTGCCAGCAGGCTACTTTCGGGGATGGGAGAGACCCAGTACTTC
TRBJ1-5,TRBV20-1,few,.,CSASGDERNQPQHF,TGCAGTGCTAGCGGGGACGAACGCAATCAGCCCCAGCATTTT
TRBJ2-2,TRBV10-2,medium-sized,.,CATIGGTNTGELFF,TGCGCCACCATCGGCGGAACGAACACCGGGGAGCTGTTTTTT
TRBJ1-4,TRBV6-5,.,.,CASSKRGGDEKLFF,TGTGCCAGCAGCAAAAGGGGGGGCGATGAAAAACTGTTTTTT
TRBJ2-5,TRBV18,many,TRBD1,CASSPGTGQETQYF,TGTGCCAGCTCACCAGGGACAGGGCAAGAGACCCAGTACTTC
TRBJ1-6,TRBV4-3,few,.,CASSQEFARLEGWDSPLHF,TGCGCCAGCAGCCAAGAGTTCGCCAGGTTGGAAGGTTGGGATTCACCCCTCCACTTT